These 21 T cell receptor beta chains were all obtained from the same sample, sequenced in a study of cytomegalovirus exposure and HLA in healthy donors. 13 Jbeta primers and 60 Vbeta primers were used for the PCR. Profiled with immunoSEQ multiplex PCR; TCRdb holds only in-frame clones, not every one. The sample has 150,000 or so clones, 65% to 85% seen once. Sequenced material: PBMCs. The receptors originated from a woman aged 50 to 60 in good health and CMV-seropositive.

With respect to this clone: The junction differs from germline at one of its ends, possibly a read error. DNA of the CDR3: TGTTCCAGCAGCTTGGACAGAGAAAAACTGTTTTTT. This translates into CSSSLDREKLFF. The chain links TRBV7-9 to TRBJ1-4; tentatively, D is TRBD1 (6 bases). Germline V gene data show CDR1 as SEHNR and CDR2 as FQNEAQ (reference sequence). This CDR3 spans 12 amino acids.

This sequence joins TRBV4-1 and TRBJ1-5; D is possibly TRBD1 (5 bases). Germline V lookup: CDR1 MGHRA, CDR2 YSYEKL. The CDR3 is 14 amino acids. Trimming took 0 bases from V and 7 from J, leaving 10 bases between them. The CDR3: CASSQEVRQQPQHF. The CDR3 DNA follows: TGCGCCAGCAGCCAAGAAGTCCGACAGCAGCCCCAGCATTTT.

The chain combines TRBV6-5 with TRBJ2-4; maybe TRBD2 (6 bases). Looked up from germline, CDR1 is MNHEY and CDR2 is SVGAGI. The CDR3 sequence is 14 residues long. The germline V and J ends were trimmed by 5 bases and 4 bases, with 12 bases remaining between them. The CDR3 loop reads CASSPRGLKNIQYF. CDR3 nucleotide sequence: TGTGCCAGCAGTCCACGGGGACTTAAAAACATTCAGTACTTC.

The rearrangement joins TRBV7-8 to TRBJ1-4; perhaps TRBD1 as D (5 bases). Germline V gene sequence: CDR1 SGHVS, CDR2 FQNEAQ. The CDR3 sequence is 12 residues long. The V and J ends lost 2 bases and 10 bases respectively, with 8 bases between them. CDR3 coding DNA: TGTGCCAGCAGCTTACGCACAGGAAAACTGTTTTTT. Translation: CASSLRTGKLFF.

The V and J genes are TRBV15 and TRBJ2-5; 9 bases match TRBD2. The J call may not be correct, given that the DNA end is closer to TRBJ2-7. Looked up from germline, CDR1 is LNHNV and CDR2 is YYDKDF (reference sequence). This CDR3 has 16 amino acids. In DNA, the CDR3 is TGTGCCACCAGCAGAGGAGATAGCGGGAGACCCTACGAGCAGTACTTC. Its protein product is CATSRGDSGRPYEQYF.

V gene TRBV5-5 combines with J gene TRBJ1-2, with D hard to call. Germline values: CDR1 SGHKS, CDR2 YYEKEE (reference sequence). V was pared by 4 bases and J by 5 bases, with 21 bases between. The CDR3 runs 16 residues. The CDR3 here is CASSPGGGGGLYGYTF. DNA for the CDR3: TGTGCCAGCAGCCCCGGAGGAGGAGGAGGTCTTTATGGCTACACCTTC.

The chain is built from TRBV10-3 and TRBJ2-7, with 8 bases aligning to TRBD2. Trimming at V came to 7 bases and at J to 9 bases, leaving 17 bases not matched to a gene. CDR1 is ENHRY, CDR2 SYGVKD, per germline. The CDR3 is 15 amino acids. The CDR3 region has the DNA TGTGCCATCACCTCGGGGGCTAGCGGGTTTCGGGTGCAGTACTTC. It translates to CAITSGASGFRVQYF.

The chain carries TRBV2 and TRBJ2-1, with 7 nucleotides matching TRBD1. J was trimmed by 11 bases and V by 9 bases; bases with no gene match: 4. The CDR3 loop spans 10 amino acids. Per germline, CDR1 SNHLY and CDR2 FYNNEI. The CDR3 is CASLGGQQFF. The CDR3 bases are TGTGCCAGTCTAGGGGGCCAGCAGTTCTTC.

The CDR3 nucleotides read TGCAGCGCAACACCCGGGAGTTCATATGGCTACACCTTC. It specifies CSATPGSSYGYTF. The chain combines TRBV29-1 with TRBJ1-2; no clear D. The V and J ends lost 7 bases and 5 bases respectively, with 17 bases between them. The CDR3 totals 13 residues. Germline V gene lookup returns CDR1 SQVTM and CDR2 ANQGSEA. The whole variable domain, remainder taken from reference TRBV29-1 and TRBJ1-2, is SAVISQKPSRDICQRGTSLTIQCQVDSQVTMMFWYRQQPGQSLTLIATANQGSEATYESGFVIDKFPISRPNLTFSTLTVSNMSPEDSSIYLCSATPGSSYGYTFGSGTRLTVV.

This clone was counted a few times. V and J are TRBV5-1 and TRBJ2-1; 7 bases match TRBD2. The CDR3 length is 16 residues. Per germline, CDR1 SGHRS and CDR2 YFSETQ. J lost 0 bases, V lost 4 bases, and 7 bases had no gene match. In nucleotides, the CDR3 is TGCGCCAGCAGCACTGACCCTAGCGGCTCCTACAATGAGCAGTTCTTC. Amino acid sequence: CASSTDPSGSYNEQFF.

In nucleotides, the CDR3 is TGTGCCAGCAGCTTGCAGTTCTCCTACGAGCAGTACTTC. It encodes CASSLQFSYEQYF. V and J are TRBV5-6 and TRBJ2-7; no clear D gene. The CDR3 consists of 13 residues. The V gene lost 1 base and the J gene lost 0 bases, with 5 bases spanning the gap. CDR1 and CDR2 (germline): SGHDT, YYEEEE.

The J gene is TRBJ2-7, the V gene TRBV4-2; perhaps TRBD1 as D (6 bases). V gave up 4 bases and J gave up 7 bases, with 26 bases separating them. The CDR3 is 17 amino acids. CDR1 LGHNA and CDR2 YNFKEQ come from the germline V gene. The CDR3 loop reads CASSPDRQEVHLGEQYF. The CDR3 bases are TGTGCCAGCAGCCCAGACAGACAGGAAGTACACCTGGGAGAGCAGTACTTC.

This rearrangement joins TRBV6-6 to TRBJ2-7; D not certain. This CDR3 has 15 amino acids. The V gene lost 0 bases and the J gene lost 2 bases, with 11 bases spanning the gap. Germline V gene sequence: CDR1 MNHNY, CDR2 SVGAGI (reference sequence). CDR3 region: CASSYSRNNPYEQYF. The DNA for the CDR3 is TGTGCCAGCAGTTACTCGCGGAACAATCCCTACGAGCAGTACTTC.

The chain carries TRBV7-2 and TRBJ2-5; 8 nucleotides align to TRBD2. The V gene end was trimmed by 6 bases and the J gene end by 1 base; junction bases not matched to a gene: 7. Germline V gene sequence: CDR1 SGHTA, CDR2 FQGNSA. The CDR3 extends over 15 amino acids. As DNA, the CDR3 is TGTGCCAGCAGTCGTGTCCGGGGGGGCCAAGAGACCCAGTACTTC. Protein: CASSRVRGGQETQYF.

The chain has TRBV18 and TRBJ1-5, with a tentative D call TRBD1 (6 bases). CDR1 is KGHSH and CDR2 is LQKENI in the germline V gene. Trimming left V 2 bases short and J 2 bases short, with 7 bases between. The CDR3 runs 14 residues. The CDR3 DNA reads TGTGCCAGCTCACCAAGACAGGGCAATCAGCCCCAGCATTTT. Its protein product is CASSPRQGNQPQHF.

The chain is built from TRBV4-2 and TRBJ2-5; 7 bases align to TRBD2. Germline V CDR1 and CDR2: LGHNA, YNFKEQ. The CDR3 runs to 14 residues. J lost 5 bases, V lost 4 bases, and 7 bases had no gene match. CDR3: CASSRGSRKETQYF. The CDR3, as DNA: TGTGCCAGCAGCCGCGGGAGTCGTAAGGAGACCCAGTACTTC.

This chain links TRBV5-1 with TRBJ2-1, with D possibly matching TRBD2 (6 bases). This CDR3 spans 14 amino acids. Trimming cost V 6 bases and J 5 bases, with 15 bases left between them. Per the germline V gene, CDR1 is SGHRS and CDR2 is YFSETQ. The CDR3 spells CASTRRGGNNEQFF. CDR3 sequence (DNA): TGCGCCAGCACCCGGAGAGGAGGGAACAATGAGCAGTTCTTC. Looking up the rest from reference TRBV5-1 and TRBJ2-1 gives the full variable domain: KAGVTQTPRYLIKTRGQQVTLSCSPISGHRSVSWYQQTPGQGLQFLFEYFSETQRNKGNFPGRFSGRQFSNSRSEMNVSTLELGDSALYLCASTRRGGNNEQFFGPGTRLTVL.

The J gene is TRBJ1-1, the V gene TRBV29-1; 11 bases align to TRBD1. Germline CDR1 reads SQVTM; CDR2 reads ANQGSEA. Trimming took 4 bases from V and 8 from J; bases not matched to a gene: 6. The CDR3 sequence is 13 residues long. Here the CDR3 reads CSVVGTGGREAFF. In DNA form, the CDR3 reads TGCAGCGTTGTAGGGACAGGGGGAAGGGAAGCTTTCTTT.

This chain links TRBV10-3 with TRBJ2-7, with a possible D match to TRBD1 (7 bases). Per germline, CDR1 ENHRY and CDR2 SYGVKD. V shed 4 bases and J shed 7 bases, with 17 bases lying between them. The CDR3 extends over 14 amino acids. CDR3 protein: CAISARTQGTEQYF. CDR3 DNA sequence: TGTGCCATCAGTGCCAGGACACAGGGGACTGAGCAGTACTTC.

The chain couples TRBV9 to TRBJ1-6; perhaps TRBD1 as D (6 bases). V lost 2 bases to trimming and J lost 6 bases, with 15 bases between them. Germline CDR1 and CDR2: SGDLS and YYNGEE. CDR3 size: 16 residues. The CDR3 bases are TGTGCCAGCAGCGTTGGGGGGGCGGAGAGTAATTCACCCCTCCACTTT. Its translation is CASSVGGAESNSPLHF.

The genes are TRBV28 and TRBJ1-2; D remains unclear. The CDR3 is made up of 15 amino acids. Germline assignment: CDR1 MDHEN and CDR2 SYDVKM. Trimming took 6 bases from V and 5 from J, leaving 19 bases between them. The CDR3 region is CASSPGRETLYGYTF. For the CDR3, the DNA is TGTGCCAGCAGCCCTGGGAGAGAGACGCTATATGGCTACACCTTC.